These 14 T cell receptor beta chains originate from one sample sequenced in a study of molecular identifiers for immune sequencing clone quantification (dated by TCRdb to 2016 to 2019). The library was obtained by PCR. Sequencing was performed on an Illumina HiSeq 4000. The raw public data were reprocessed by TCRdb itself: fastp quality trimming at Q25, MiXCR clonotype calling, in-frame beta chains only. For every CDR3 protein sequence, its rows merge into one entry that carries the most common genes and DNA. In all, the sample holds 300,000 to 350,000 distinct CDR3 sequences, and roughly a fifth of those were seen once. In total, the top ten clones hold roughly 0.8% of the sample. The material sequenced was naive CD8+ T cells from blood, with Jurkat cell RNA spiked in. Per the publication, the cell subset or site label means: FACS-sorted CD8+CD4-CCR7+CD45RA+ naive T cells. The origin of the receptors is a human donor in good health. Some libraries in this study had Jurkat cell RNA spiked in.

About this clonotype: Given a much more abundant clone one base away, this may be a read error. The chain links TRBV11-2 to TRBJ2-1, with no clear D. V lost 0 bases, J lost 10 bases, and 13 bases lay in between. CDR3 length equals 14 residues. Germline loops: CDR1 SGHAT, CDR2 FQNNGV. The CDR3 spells CASSLDGVEVEQFF. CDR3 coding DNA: TGTGCCAGCAGCTTAGACGGAGTGGAAGTAGAGCAGTTCTTC.

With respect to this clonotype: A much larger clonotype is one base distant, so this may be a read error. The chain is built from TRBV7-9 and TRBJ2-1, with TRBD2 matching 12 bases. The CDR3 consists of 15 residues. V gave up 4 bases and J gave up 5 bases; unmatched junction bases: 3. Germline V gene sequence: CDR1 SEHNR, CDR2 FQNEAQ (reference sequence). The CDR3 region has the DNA TGTGCCAGCAGCTCCTCTAGCGGGAGGGACAATGAGCAGTTCTTC. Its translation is CASSSSSGRDNEQFF.

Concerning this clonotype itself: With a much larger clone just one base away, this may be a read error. CDR3: CASSSTTGAFF. CDR3 nucleotide sequence: TGTGCCAGCAGTTCCACCACTGGAGCTTTCTTT. The chain recombines TRBV7-9 with TRBJ1-1; D unresolved. Germline CDR1 SEHNR, CDR2 FQNEAQ (reference sequence). The CDR3 loop spans 11 amino acids.

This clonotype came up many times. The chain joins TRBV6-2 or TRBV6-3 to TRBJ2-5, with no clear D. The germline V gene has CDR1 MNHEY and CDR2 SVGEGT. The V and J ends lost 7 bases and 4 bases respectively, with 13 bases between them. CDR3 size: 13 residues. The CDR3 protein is CASTFQSPETQYF. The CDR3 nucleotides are TGTGCCAGCACGTTTCAAAGTCCAGAGACCCAGTACTTC.

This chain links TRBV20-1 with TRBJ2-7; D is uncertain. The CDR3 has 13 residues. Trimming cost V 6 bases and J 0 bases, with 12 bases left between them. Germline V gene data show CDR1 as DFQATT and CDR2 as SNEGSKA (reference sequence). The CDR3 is CSAHWETSYEQYF. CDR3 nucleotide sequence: TGCAGTGCCCACTGGGAAACCTCCTACGAGCAGTACTTC.

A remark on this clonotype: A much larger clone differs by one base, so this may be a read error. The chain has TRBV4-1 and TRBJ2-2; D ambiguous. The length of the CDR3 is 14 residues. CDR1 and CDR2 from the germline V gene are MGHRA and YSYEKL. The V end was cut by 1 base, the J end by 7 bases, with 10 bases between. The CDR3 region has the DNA TGCGCCAGCAGCCAAGTCAATGTCGGCGGGGAGCTGTTTTTT. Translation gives CASSQVNVGGELFF.

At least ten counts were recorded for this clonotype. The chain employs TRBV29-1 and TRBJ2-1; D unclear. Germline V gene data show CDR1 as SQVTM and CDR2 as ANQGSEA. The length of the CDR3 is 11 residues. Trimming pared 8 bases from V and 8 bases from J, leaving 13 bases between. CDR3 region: CSFGRWHEQFF. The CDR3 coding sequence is TGCAGCTTCGGCCGTTGGCATGAGCAGTTCTTC.

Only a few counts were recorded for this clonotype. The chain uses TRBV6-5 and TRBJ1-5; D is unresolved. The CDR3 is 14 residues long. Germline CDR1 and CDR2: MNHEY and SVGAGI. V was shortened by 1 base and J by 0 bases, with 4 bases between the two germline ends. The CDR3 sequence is CASSYFPSNQPQHF. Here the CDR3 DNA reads TGTGCCAGCAGTTACTTCCCTAGCAATCAGCCCCAGCATTTT.

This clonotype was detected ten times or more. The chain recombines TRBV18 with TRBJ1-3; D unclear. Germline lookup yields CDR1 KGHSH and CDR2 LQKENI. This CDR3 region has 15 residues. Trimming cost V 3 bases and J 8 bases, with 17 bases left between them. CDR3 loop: CASSPSWVLPDTIYF. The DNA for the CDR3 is TGTGCCAGCTCACCTAGCTGGGTTCTTCCGGACACCATATATTTT.

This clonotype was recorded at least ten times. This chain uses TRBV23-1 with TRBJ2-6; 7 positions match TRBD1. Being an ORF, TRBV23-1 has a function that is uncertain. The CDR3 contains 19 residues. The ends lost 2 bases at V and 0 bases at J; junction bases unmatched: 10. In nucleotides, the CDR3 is TGCGCCAGCAGTCAACCAAGTCCGGGACAGTTCTCTGGGGCCAACGTCCTGACTTTC. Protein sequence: CASSQPSPGQFSGANVLTF.

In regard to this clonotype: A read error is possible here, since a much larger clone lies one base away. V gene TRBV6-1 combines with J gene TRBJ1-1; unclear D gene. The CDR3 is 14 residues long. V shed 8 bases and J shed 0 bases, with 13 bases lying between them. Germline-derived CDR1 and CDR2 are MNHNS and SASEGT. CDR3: CASPKQEMNTEAFF. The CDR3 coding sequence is TGTGCCAGCCCTAAACAAGAGATGAACACTGAAGCTTTCTTT.

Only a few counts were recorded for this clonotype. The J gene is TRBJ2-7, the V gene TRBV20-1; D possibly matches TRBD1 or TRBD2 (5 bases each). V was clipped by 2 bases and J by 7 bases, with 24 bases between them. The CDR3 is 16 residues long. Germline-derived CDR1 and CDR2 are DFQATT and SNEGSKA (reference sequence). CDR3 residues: CSARPRDQDGVWEQYF. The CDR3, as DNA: TGCAGTGCTAGACCCCGGGACCAAGACGGGGTGTGGGAGCAGTACTTC.

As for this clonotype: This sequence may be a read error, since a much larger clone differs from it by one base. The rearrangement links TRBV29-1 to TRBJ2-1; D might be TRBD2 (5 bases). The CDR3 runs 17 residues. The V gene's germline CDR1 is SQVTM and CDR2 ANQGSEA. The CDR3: CSVEVPAPAGDGLERFF. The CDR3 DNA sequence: TGCAGCGTTGAAGTCCCGGCCCCTGCGGGCGATGGTCTTGAGCGGTTCTTC.

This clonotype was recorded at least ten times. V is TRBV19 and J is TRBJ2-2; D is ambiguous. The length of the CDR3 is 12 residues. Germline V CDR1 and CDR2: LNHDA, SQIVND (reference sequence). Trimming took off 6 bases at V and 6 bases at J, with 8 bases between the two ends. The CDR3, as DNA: TGTGCCAGTAGGAGGCTCTCCGGGGAGCTGTTTTTT. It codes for CASRRLSGELFF.